Each of the 2 T cell receptor beta chains below was sequenced from the same sample in a study of T cells in Graves' hyperthyroidism and ophthalmopathy. The investigators amplified TCR beta CDR3 regions from RNA transcripts. A first-round RT-PCR of the TCR CDR3 used the HTBI primer set. TCRdb fed the multiplex PCR reads into MiXCR, producing one record per CDR3 protein. The data show a few hundred thousand distinct CDR3 sequences, roughly 13% seen once. Sample: blood. Source of these receptors: a woman aged 18-29 years with Graves' hyperthyroidism.

This clonotype was picked up a small number of times. The chain is built from TRBV9 and TRBJ1-6, with a tentative D call TRBD1 (5 bases). The CDR3 is made up of 13 amino acids. The germline V gene has CDR1 SGDLS and CDR2 YYNGEE. Between the trimmed V and J ends, which lost 6 bases and 6 bases, there was a span of 10 bases. The CDR3 region has the DNA TGTGCCAGCACCCTGGGGGGTAATTCACCCCTCCACTTT. This translates into CASTLGGNSPLHF.

Many counts were recorded for this clonotype. The CDR3 sequence: CSVQRNPGSNQPQHF. DNA for the CDR3: TGCAGCGTACAGAGAAATCCTGGTAGCAATCAGCCCCAGCATTTT. The chain couples TRBV29-1 to TRBJ1-5; D is undetermined. Trimming cost V 6 bases and J 0 bases, with 15 bases left between them. The germline V gene has CDR1 SQVTM and CDR2 ANQGSEA. CDR3 size: 15 residues.